This TCR beta chain was captured in a study of T cells and copy number aberrations in small-cell lung cancer (dated by TCRdb to 2020 to 2022). Context from the whole study: To relate T cell metrics to mutations and copy number aberrations, the same tumor regions underwent both TCR repertoire sequencing and whole-exome sequencing. Tumor TCR data existed for some 17 patients, and around 15 patients had TCR data from both tumor tissue and normal tissue. The research as a whole found: Tumors had lower T-cell density, richness and clonality than adjacent lung tissue, but the difference in density was not significant. Tumor T-cell density, richness and clonality were negatively correlated with higher copy number aberration burden. The TCR repertoire varied greatly across regions, with roughly 79.9-98% of clones confined to one region, an overlap lower than in localized NSCLC. Because surgical resection is uncommon in small-cell lung cancer, the study was limited by a small sample size, and the findings need validation. All specimens were formalin-fixed paraffin-embedded tissue, which is known to introduce sequencing artifacts.

V drops 6 bases and J drops 4 bases, leaving 19 bases in between. CDR3 length: 15 amino acids, cysteine to phenylalanine. Of the read, only the CDR3 DNA is kept; its 45 bases are in frame from base 1. CDR1 and CDR2 were assigned from the germline V gene as SNHLY and FYNNEI. With regard to this clone: There is no known antigen for this receptor. Nothing much larger sits one base from this clone, and base qualities are not available.

Using multiplexed V- and J-gene primers, the immunoSEQ hsTCRB Kit amplified TCR-beta CDR3 regions from genomic DNA. Unique DNA barcodes were added in a second PCR, and samples were pooled together with a negative and a positive control. An Illumina MiSeq running a 150-cycle paired-end protocol was used to sequence the pooled TCR-beta libraries. For the original study's pipeline: Raw sequencing data were processed by Adaptive Biotechnologies into a report containing normalized, annotated TCR-beta repertoires. To compute T-cell density, TCR-beta templates were normalized to usable DNA, with usable DNA estimated through amplification of housekeeping genes. Richness counted unique rearrangements, and clonality was defined as 1 minus Pielou's evenness. The Jaccard index, the Morisita overlap index, and the proportion of shared top-20 clonotypes were used to quantify intratumor TCR heterogeneity between regions. TCRdb stores this immuneACCESS table with in-frame sequences only. Part of the clones is absent; in the studies checked, under half of the shortfall reflects unresolved V genes, and no reason is known for the rest. The V and J calls and clone size are taken from that table; D and trimming were inferred from the DNA. This sample has around 6,200 clones in its table, and around 76% of those were observed once. The ten largest clones represent 8.5% to 9% of the sample.

Patients with limited-stage small-cell lung cancer who underwent surgical resection in Hangzhou, China, between the late 2000s and the early 2020s were included as donors. Every donor went straight to surgery with no preoperative chemotherapy or radiotherapy, and no donor was given immunotherapy either before or after surgery. All 19 patients in the sequenced cohort were identified as smokers or heavy second-hand smokers. To represent spatial heterogeneity of the primary tumors, three regions were collected from each tumor FFPE block using a grid approach. To enrich for malignant cells, tumor regions underwent macrodissection, and selection was restricted to regions expected to yield at least 150 ng DNA. To characterize heterogeneity of the T cell repertoire, the study applied multi-region TCR-beta sequencing to resected limited-stage small-cell lung cancers and to tumor-adjacent lung tissue. Genomic DNA was extracted from FFPE tissue using the AllPrep DNA/RNA FFPE Kit (Qiagen).

The source material was tumor tissue. The sequence derives from a man in his fifties or sixties with small cell lung cancer. The chain was built from TRBV2 and TRBJ2-7; too little of a D gene remains to name it. CDR3 protein: CASSGGWGGPYEQYF. The bases read TGTGCCAGCAGCGGTGGTTGGGGTGGGCCTTACGAGCAGTACTTC.